The 2 T cell receptor beta chains presented below share a single source sample, sequenced in a study of blood T cell repertoires in COVID-19. Sequenced by immunoSEQ multiplex PCR; TCRdb stores in-frame clones only, minus some. The sample holds more than 95,000 clones; approximately 68% are singletons and the top ten take over 2%. Sample: peripheral blood. Receptors originate from a woman in her seventies with acute or convalescent COVID-19.

J is TRBJ1-3 and V is TRBV5-4, with 9 nucleotides matching TRBD1. After removal of 0 bases from V and 3 bases from J, the junction contained 4 bases not matched to a gene. CDR3 length: 16 residues. Germline loops: CDR1 SGHNT, CDR2 YYREEE (reference sequence). DNA of the CDR3: TGTGCCAGCAGCTTGGCCCCGGGACAGGGTGGAAACACCATATATTTT. This translates into CASSLAPGQGGNTIYF.

The chain employs TRBV6-6 and TRBJ1-2; 8 bases match TRBD1. The V gene's germline CDR1 is MNHNY and CDR2 SVGAGI (reference sequence). The V gene end was trimmed by 6 bases and the J gene end by 8 bases; junction bases not matched to a gene: 17. The CDR3 covers 16 residues. The CDR3 loop is CASRKADRVISYGYTF. CDR3 sequence (DNA): TGTGCCAGCAGAAAAGCGGACAGGGTAATCTCCTACGGCTACACCTTC.